The 21 T cell receptor beta chains in this list originate from one sample, sequenced in a study of cytomegalovirus exposure and HLA in healthy donors. In the PCR, 60 Vbeta and 13 Jbeta primers were used. The protocol was immunoSEQ multiplex PCR, while the TCRdb copy is restricted to in-frame clones and leaves out a portion. Found here are about 200,000 clones, approximately 78% of them singletons; the top ten hold 2.7%. The sequenced sample was PBMCs. Receptors were obtained from a woman aged 40 to 49 in good health and CMV-seronegative.

There are a few counts of this clone. V gene TRBV27 combines with J gene TRBJ1-2; 7 bases map to TRBD1. The V gene end was trimmed by 6 bases and the J gene end by 1 base; junction bases not matched to a gene: 11. The V gene's germline CDR1 is MNHEY and CDR2 SMNVEV (reference sequence). The CDR3 extends over 16 amino acids. The CDR3 region is CASRTGPNPHNYGYTF. The DNA for the CDR3 is TGTGCCAGCAGGACAGGGCCTAATCCGCATAACTATGGCTACACCTTC.

The gene calls are TRBV27 and TRBJ2-3, with TRBD2 as a possible D gene (6 bases). Per germline, CDR1 MNHEY and CDR2 SMNVEV (reference sequence). The CDR3 contains 16 residues. The V gene lost 5 bases and the J gene lost 3 bases, with 18 bases spanning the gap. The chain's CDR3 is CASSPGPGVVTDTQYF. The CDR3 nucleotides read TGTGCCAGCAGTCCGGGACCGGGAGTAGTTACAGATACGCAGTATTTT.

The chain recombines TRBV12-5 with TRBJ2-1; 9 nucleotides align to TRBD1. Germline V CDR1 and CDR2: LGHNT, FRNRAP. The CDR3 has 15 amino acids. J gave up 4 bases and V 1 base, and 2 bases lay outside the gene matches. Here the CDR3 reads CASGLGQGGYNEQFF. The DNA of the CDR3 is TGTGCTAGTGGTTTGGGACAGGGGGGATACAATGAGCAGTTCTTC.

The rearrangement joins TRBV7-2 to TRBJ2-6, with TRBD1 matching 9 bases. The CDR3 covers 17 residues. V trimming: 5 bases; J trimming: 3 bases; junction bases outside the gene matches: 8. Per the germline V gene, CDR1 is SGHTA and CDR2 is FQGNSA. In DNA form, the CDR3 reads TGTGCCAGCAGCCGCGGGACAGGGAAGGATGGGGCCAACGTCCTGACTTTC. Amino acids: CASSRGTGKDGANVLTF. Variable domain in full (rest from reference TRBV7-2 and TRBJ2-6): GAGVSQSPSNKVTEKGKDVELRCDPISGHTALYWYRQSLGQGLEFLIYFQGNSAPDKSGLPSDRFSAERTGGSVSTLTIQRTQQEDSAVYLCASSRGTGKDGANVLTFGAGSRLTVL.

The chain has TRBV30 and TRBJ1-5; D ambiguous. Trimming left V 1 base short and J 5 bases short, with 9 bases between. Germline V gives CDR1 GTSNPN, CDR2 SVGIG (reference sequence). There are 13 residues in the CDR3. The CDR3 sequence: CAWSGGTDQPQHF. CDR3 in DNA: TGTGCCTGGAGTGGAGGAACCGATCAGCCCCAGCATTTT.

The J gene is TRBJ1-2, the V gene TRBV2; 11 bases line up with TRBD1. Trimming cost V 6 bases and J 5 bases; bases outside gene matches: 5. The CDR3 totals 14 residues. Germline CDR1 SNHLY, CDR2 FYNNEI. The DNA for the CDR3 is TGTGCCAGCAGCGGACAGGGGGCAATGTATGGCTACACCTTC. Translated, it gives CASSGQGAMYGYTF.

The chain combines TRBV2 with TRBJ1-3; the D gene is possibly TRBD1 (6 bases). Germline assignment: CDR1 SNHLY and CDR2 FYNNEI. Trimming removed 6 bases at V and 4 bases at J, with 7 bases between. This CDR3 comprises 12 residues. CDR3 sequence: CASRGQGNTIYF. CDR3 DNA: TGTGCCAGCAGAGGACAGGGAAACACCATATATTTT.

The rearrangement uses TRBV7-9 and TRBJ2-1; 12 bases agree with TRBD2. With 4 bases clipped from V and 9 bases from J, the junction kept 1 base outside the gene matches. The CDR3 runs to 13 residues. Germline V gene data show CDR1 as SEHNR and CDR2 as FQNEAQ (reference sequence). CDR3 sequence: CASSSGLAGEQFF. The CDR3 DNA follows: TGTGCCAGCAGCTCGGGACTAGCGGGTGAGCAGTTCTTC. The full variable domain, with the rest looked up from reference TRBV7-9 and TRBJ2-1, is DTGVSQNPRHKITKRGQNVTFRCDPISEHNRLYWYRQTLGQGPEFLTYFQNEAQLEKSRLLSDRFSAERPKGSFSTLEIQRTEQGDSAMYLCASSSGLAGEQFFGPGTRLTVL.

This clone was counted between two and nine times. The V gene is TRBV27, the J gene TRBJ2-7; perhaps TRBD1 as D (6 bases). V was pared by 6 bases and J by 6 bases, with 15 bases between. Germline CDR1 is MNHEY and CDR2 is SMNVEV (reference sequence). The CDR3 has 13 amino acids. CDR3 bases: TGTGCCAGCAGCCCTCTCGGACAGATCGAGCAGTACTTC. Translating it yields CASSPLGQIEQYF.

This clone was counted only a few times. The V and J genes are TRBV6-6 and TRBJ2-1, with D possibly being TRBD2 (5 bases). Germline V lookup: CDR1 MNHNY, CDR2 SVGAGI (reference sequence). Trimming cost V 0 bases and J 8 bases, with 5 bases left between them. The CDR3 length is 12 residues. The CDR3 nucleotides are TGTGCCAGCAGTTACTCGGACTATGAGCAGTTCTTC. Encoded protein: CASSYSDYEQFF.

The chain employs TRBV4-1 and TRBJ1-4; TRBD1 might be the D (6 bases). The CDR3 runs 16 residues. Germline V CDR1 and CDR2: MGHRA, YSYEKL. Trimming pared 7 bases from V and 4 bases from J, leaving 19 bases between. CDR3 DNA: TGCGCCAGCACCAAATATACAGGGAGTAATAATGAAAAACTGTTTTTT. Its translation: CASTKYTGSNNEKLFF.

The chain employs TRBV18 and TRBJ2-7; 10 bases map to TRBD2. The CDR3 runs 13 residues. Trimming cost V 5 bases and J 13 bases; bases outside gene matches: 11. CDR1 KGHSH and CDR2 LQKENI come from the germline V gene. CDR3 sequence: CASSTDLAGAPYF. The CDR3 DNA is TGTGCCAGCTCAACGGACCTAGCGGGAGCCCCATACTTC.

The chain has TRBV9 and TRBJ1-1, with D tentatively TRBD1 (6 bases). Germline V CDR1 and CDR2: SGDLS, YYNGEE. The CDR3 totals 13 residues. Trimming pared 2 bases from V and 7 bases from J, leaving 12 bases between. CDR3 in amino acids: CASSVWQGSEAFF. CDR3 DNA: TGTGCCAGCAGCGTCTGGCAGGGGAGTGAAGCTTTCTTT.

The rearrangement joins TRBV7-9 to TRBJ2-7; 8 nucleotides match TRBD1. V lost 4 bases, J lost 6 bases, and 14 bases stayed unmatched. The CDR3 extends over 16 amino acids. Germline CDR1 and CDR2: SEHNR and FQNEAQ (reference sequence). CDR3 sequence reads: CASSSTGQGGYREQYF. In DNA form, the CDR3 reads TGTGCCAGCAGCTCAACCGGACAGGGCGGTTATCGCGAGCAGTACTTC. The full variable domain, its missing parts supplied by reference TRBV7-9 and TRBJ2-7, is DTGVSQNPRHKITKRGQNVTFRCDPISEHNRLYWYRQTLGQGPEFLTYFQNEAQLEKSRLLSDRFSAERPKGSFSTLEIQRTEQGDSAMYLCASSSTGQGGYREQYFGPGTRLTVT.

V gene TRBV7-3 combines with J gene TRBJ2-6; D gene uncertain. This CDR3 has 16 amino acids. Germline CDR1 SGHTA, CDR2 FQGTGA. With 6 bases removed from V and 2 bases from J, the gap between germline ends came to 14 bases. The CDR3 sequence: CASRSSPGPGANVLTF. DNA of the CDR3: TGTGCCAGCAGATCAAGCCCAGGTCCTGGGGCCAACGTCCTGACTTTC.

V usage is TRBV10-2 and J usage is TRBJ2-5; 8 bases line up with TRBD2. CDR1 and CDR2 from the germline V gene are WSHSY and SAAADI. J was trimmed by 2 bases and V by 6 bases; bases with no gene match: 14. The CDR3 is 17 amino acids. The CDR3: CASRQFRSGSPQETQYF. The CDR3 DNA is TGCGCCAGCAGACAGTTTAGGAGCGGGAGCCCTCAAGAGACCCAGTACTTC.

V is TRBV6-1 and J is TRBJ2-2; D unresolved. The germline gives CDR1 MNHNS, CDR2 SASEGT. CDR3 size: 14 residues. With 3 bases removed from V and 2 bases from J, the gap between germline ends came to 7 bases. DNA for the CDR3: TGTGCCAGCAGTGACAATTTTAACACCGGGGAGCTGTTTTTT. This sequence encodes CASSDNFNTGELFF.

The genes are TRBV2 and TRBJ2-2, with D possibly being TRBD2 (6 bases). Germline values: CDR1 SNHLY, CDR2 FYNNEI. CDR3 length equals 14 residues. Trimming shortened V by 3 bases and J by 5 bases, and 10 bases separated the two germline ends. In nucleotides, the CDR3 is TGTGCCAGCAGTGAGTTGGGGAGGACCGGGGAGCTGTTTTTT. Protein: CASSELGRTGELFF.

V usage is TRBV9 and J usage is TRBJ2-1, with TRBD1 matching 8 bases. Losses at the gene ends were 4 bases for V and 4 bases for J; bases not matched to a gene: 4. The germline V gene has CDR1 SGDLS and CDR2 YYNGEE. The CDR3 sequence is 14 residues long. The CDR3 DNA reads as TGTGCCAGCAGCCCCACAGGGGGGTACAATGAGCAGTTCTTC. Its translation is CASSPTGGYNEQFF.

This chain uses TRBV10-3 with TRBJ2-7; TRBD2 matches at 7 bases. Trimming at V came to 7 bases and at J to 6 bases, leaving 9 bases not matched to a gene. Per germline, CDR1 ENHRY and CDR2 SYGVKD. This CDR3 contains 13 residues. The CDR3 loop is CAITRTGEGEQYF. The DNA of the CDR3 is TGTGCCATCACTCGGACCGGGGAGGGCGAGCAGTACTTC.

J is TRBJ1-4 and V is TRBV7-9; D gene ambiguous. The CDR3 runs 15 residues. The germline gives CDR1 SEHNR, CDR2 FQNEAQ (reference sequence). Trimming took 5 bases from V and 2 from J, leaving 12 bases between them. The CDR3 DNA follows: TGTGCCAGCAGCAAAGATGGAGGCACTAATGAAAAACTGTTTTTT. Its translation: CASSKDGGTNEKLFF.